Listed here are 16 T cell receptor beta chains from one sample, sequenced in a study of CD8 T cells in ankylosing spondylitis. General study points: A motif in TCR beta, a set of under ten highly homologous variants, appeared characteristic of ankylosing spondylitis blood.

No cognate antigen is known for these TCRs. TCRdb reprocessed the 5' RACE reads with MiXCR, giving one entry per CDR3 protein. The table shows 800,000 to 900,000 distinct CDR3 sequences, with about 12% occurring only once. The sequenced sample consisted of blood, either unsorted or a sorted T cell fraction (not recorded which). These receptors were collected from a male donor with ankylosing spondylitis.

The sample holds one count of this clonotype. The CDR3 ends on some other residue instead of the conserved phenylalanine or tryptophan, so this is likely a read error. This rearrangement joins TRBV4-2 to TRBJ2-5; possibly TRBD2 for D (6 bases). CDR1 is LGHNA, CDR2 YNFKEQ, per germline. V lost 1 base, J lost 4 bases, and 19 bases lay in between. The length of the CDR3 is 17 residues. CDR3 coding DNA: TGTGCCAGCAGCCAAGTCGAAGCGGACTTGGGGGGAGAGACCCAGTACCTC. Its protein is CASSQVEADLGGETQYL.

The chain employs TRBV5-1 and TRBJ2-7; TRBD1 is a possible D gene (5 bases). The CDR3 has 19 amino acids. V was pared by 1 base and J by 4 bases, with 27 bases between. From germline, CDR1 is SGHRS and CDR2 YFSETQ. DNA of the CDR3: TGCGCCAGCAGCTTGAATGGACGCCAGGAATACGCTAGGGGATACGAGCAGTACTTC. Amino acid sequence: CASSLNGRQEYARGYEQYF.

This clonotype was detected ten times or more. The chain couples TRBV29-1 to TRBJ2-3; 8 bases fit TRBD2. The CDR3 is made up of 18 amino acids. Germline-derived CDR1 and CDR2 are SQVTM and ANQGSEA. After removal of 7 bases from V and 1 base from J, the junction contained 19 bases not matched to a gene. CDR3 in DNA: TGCAGCGCCAACCTAGCGTCCGGGGGGGCGATGCGCACAGATACGCAGTATTTT. It is translated as CSANLASGGAMRTDTQYF.

This clonotype was observed many times. The chain employs TRBV4-3 and TRBJ1-1; TRBD1 matches at 8 bases. Germline assignment: CDR1 LGHNA and CDR2 YSLEER. CDR3 length equals 16 residues. Losses at the gene ends were 4 bases for V and 1 base for J; bases not matched to a gene: 8. CDR3 DNA: TGCGCCAGCAGCCTCCGGACAGGGACGAGGAACACTGAAGCTTTCTTT. This translates into CASSLRTGTRNTEAFF.

The chain joins TRBV20-1 to TRBJ2-1; D is possibly TRBD2 (6 bases). V lost 5 bases and J 8 bases, leaving 13 bases between the germline ends. Germline V gives CDR1 DFQATT, CDR2 SNEGSKA (reference sequence). CDR3 length: 12 residues. The CDR3 DNA reads as TGCAGTGCTCCAAACCGGGACTATGAGCAGTTCTTC. The encoded protein is CSAPNRDYEQFF.

In this sample, this clonotype turned up many times. This chain joins TRBV20-1 and TRBJ2-1; D is possibly TRBD1 (6 bases). CDR1 is DFQATT, CDR2 SNEGSKA, per germline (reference sequence). Trimming removed 3 bases from V and 6 bases from J, with 18 bases in between. The CDR3 covers 15 residues. CDR3 region: CSASVPSGEFNEQFF. The CDR3 DNA is TGCAGTGCTAGCGTTCCTTCAGGGGAATTCAATGAGCAGTTCTTC.

This clonotype came up a few times. The chain has TRBV10-3 and TRBJ2-3; possibly TRBD1 for D (5 bases). This CDR3 is built from 14 residues. In germline, CDR1 is ENHRY, CDR2 SYGVKD. Trimming shortened V by 3 bases and J by 1 base, and 8 bases separated the two germline ends. This chain's CDR3 is CAISEGVRTDTQYF. CDR3 sequence (DNA): TGTGCCATCAGTGAAGGGGTTCGCACAGATACGCAGTATTTT.

This clonotype was detected only once. A single base separates this from a much larger clone, so it may be a read error. V and J are TRBV12-3 or TRBV12-4 and TRBJ2-3; D unclear. The CDR3 contains 11 residues. V was trimmed by 8 bases and J by 7 bases, leaving 10 bases between them. In DNA form, the CDR3 reads TGTGCCAGCCAAGAATGTAATACGCAGTATTTT. This gives the protein CASQECNTQYF.

The chain recombines TRBV24-1 with TRBJ1-5; D may be TRBD1 (5 bases). The CDR3 extends over 15 amino acids. Deletions cut 4 bases from V and 1 base from J, with 10 bases between. Germline-derived CDR1 and CDR2 are KGHDR and SFDVKD. The CDR3 protein is CATSERGRSNQPQHF. CDR3 coding DNA: TGTGCCACCAGTGAGAGGGGAAGGAGCAATCAGCCCCAGCATTTT.

The gene calls are TRBV2 and TRBJ2-7, with 8 bases identical to TRBD2. The J segment lost 9 bases and the V segment lost 6 bases, leaving 16 bases of the junction unmatched. The CDR3 contains 15 residues. CDR1 and CDR2 (germline): SNHLY, FYNNEI. This CDR3 reads CASRTVRAGAPRQYF. In DNA, the CDR3 is TGTGCCAGCAGAACTGTTAGAGCGGGGGCCCCGAGGCAGTACTTC.

This clonotype has more than one count but fewer than ten. One end of the junction varies from germline; a read error may be responsible. The chain uses TRBV30 and TRBJ1-1; D remains ambiguous. From germline, CDR1 is GTSNPN and CDR2 SVGIG (reference sequence). The CDR3 extends over 14 amino acids. The CDR3 nucleotides read TGTGCCTGGAGTAATCTCCTCATGAACTCTGAAGCTTTCTTT. Translated, it gives CAWSNLLMNSEAFF.

The chain employs TRBV20-1 and TRBJ2-7; a weak D match, TRBD1 (6 bases). CDR1 and CDR2 (germline): DFQATT, SNEGSKA (reference sequence). The CDR3 loop spans 15 amino acids. With 0 bases removed from V and 0 bases from J, the gap between germline ends came to 12 bases. The CDR3 protein is CSAREGAVRSYEQYF. The DNA for the CDR3 is TGCAGTGCTAGAGAGGGGGCAGTCCGCTCCTACGAGCAGTACTTC.

This chain uses TRBV10-3 with TRBJ1-2; 7 positions match TRBD1. CDR1 ENHRY and CDR2 SYGVKD come from the germline V gene. V was pared by 5 bases and J by 0 bases, with 3 bases of the junction left unmatched. The CDR3 runs to 14 residues. CDR3 in DNA: TGTGCCATCAGTCAGGGACAGCCTAACTATGGCTACACCTTC. This sequence encodes CAISQGQPNYGYTF.

The chain links TRBV4-3 to TRBJ2-5; no reliable D call. Germline CDR1 and CDR2: LGHNA and YSLEER. The V and J ends lost 4 bases and 7 bases respectively, with 16 bases between them. The CDR3 extends over 14 amino acids. The CDR3 loop reads CASSPDVALVTQYF. CDR3 DNA: TGCGCCAGCAGCCCGGACGTAGCCCTGGTGACCCAGTACTTC.

This clonotype has a handful of counts. The rearrangement links TRBV20-1 to TRBJ2-4; the D is unclear. Germline CDR1 and CDR2: DFQATT and SNEGSKA (reference sequence). The V and J ends lost 1 base and 0 bases respectively, with 10 bases between them. This CDR3 has 15 residues. CDR3 amino acids: CSARGGPLAKNIQYF. The CDR3 DNA reads as TGCAGTGCTAGAGGTGGGCCATTAGCCAAAAACATTCAGTACTTC.

V is TRBV5-1 and J is TRBJ2-5; tentatively, D is TRBD1 or TRBD2 (5 bases each). This CDR3 comprises 14 residues. Trimming took off 2 bases at V and 4 bases at J, with 12 bases between the two ends. CDR1 is SGHRS and CDR2 is YFSETQ in the germline V gene. For the CDR3, the DNA is TGCGCCAGCAGCTTCGGGGACGTCGTAGAGACCCAGTACTTC. It is translated as CASSFGDVVETQYF.